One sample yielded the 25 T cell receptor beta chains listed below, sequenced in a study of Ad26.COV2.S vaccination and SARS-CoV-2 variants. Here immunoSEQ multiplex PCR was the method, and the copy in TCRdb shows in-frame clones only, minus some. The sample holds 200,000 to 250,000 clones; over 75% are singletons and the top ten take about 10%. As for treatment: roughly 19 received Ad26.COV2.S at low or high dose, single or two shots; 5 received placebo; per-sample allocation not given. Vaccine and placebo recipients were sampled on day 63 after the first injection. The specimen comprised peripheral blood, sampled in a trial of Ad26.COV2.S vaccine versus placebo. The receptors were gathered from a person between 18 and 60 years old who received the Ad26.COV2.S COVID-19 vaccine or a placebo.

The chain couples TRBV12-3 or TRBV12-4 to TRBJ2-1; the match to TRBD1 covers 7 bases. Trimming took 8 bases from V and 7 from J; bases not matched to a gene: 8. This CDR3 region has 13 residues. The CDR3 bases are TGTGCCAGCGACAGAGGGGGCAGGAATGAGCAGTTCTTC. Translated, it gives CASDRGGRNEQFF.

The CDR3 spells CASSQDPRDTSYGYTF. The CDR3 region has the DNA TGCGCCAGCAGCCAGGACCCCCGGGACACCTCTTATGGCTACACCTTC. This chain connects TRBV4-3 to TRBJ1-2; possibly TRBD1 for D (6 bases). CDR3 length equals 16 residues. V lost 3 bases and J lost 5, with 19 bases in between. The germline V gene has CDR1 LGHNA and CDR2 YSLEER.

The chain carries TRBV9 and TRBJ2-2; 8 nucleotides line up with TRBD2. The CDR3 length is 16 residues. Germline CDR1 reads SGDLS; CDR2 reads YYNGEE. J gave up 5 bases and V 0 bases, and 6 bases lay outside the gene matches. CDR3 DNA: TGTGCCAGCAGCGTAGGTCGAGCGGGAGTAACCGGGGAGCTGTTTTTT. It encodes CASSVGRAGVTGELFF.

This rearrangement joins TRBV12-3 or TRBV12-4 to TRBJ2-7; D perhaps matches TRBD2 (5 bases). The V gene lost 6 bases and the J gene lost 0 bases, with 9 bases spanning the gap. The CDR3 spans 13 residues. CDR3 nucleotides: TGTGCCAGCAGAATAGGGAGCTCCTACGAGCAGTACTTC. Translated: CASRIGSSYEQYF.

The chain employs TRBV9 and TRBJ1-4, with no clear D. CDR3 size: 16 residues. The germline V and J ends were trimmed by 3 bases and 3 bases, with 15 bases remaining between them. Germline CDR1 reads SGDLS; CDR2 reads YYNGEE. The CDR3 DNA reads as TGTGCCAGCAGCGCGGGCCCGCCATCCCCTAATGAAAAACTGTTTTTT. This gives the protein CASSAGPPSPNEKLFF.

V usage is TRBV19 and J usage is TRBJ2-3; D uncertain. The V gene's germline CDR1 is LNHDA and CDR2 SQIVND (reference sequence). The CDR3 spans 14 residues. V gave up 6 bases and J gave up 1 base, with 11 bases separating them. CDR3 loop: CASRDPVGTDTQYF. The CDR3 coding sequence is TGTGCCAGTAGAGACCCAGTAGGCACAGATACGCAGTATTTT.

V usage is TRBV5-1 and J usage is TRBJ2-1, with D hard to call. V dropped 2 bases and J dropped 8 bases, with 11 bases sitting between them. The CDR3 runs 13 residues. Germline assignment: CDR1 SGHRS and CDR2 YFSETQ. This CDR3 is CASSFRVIDEQFF. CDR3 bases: TGCGCCAGCAGCTTTCGGGTGATCGATGAGCAGTTCTTC.

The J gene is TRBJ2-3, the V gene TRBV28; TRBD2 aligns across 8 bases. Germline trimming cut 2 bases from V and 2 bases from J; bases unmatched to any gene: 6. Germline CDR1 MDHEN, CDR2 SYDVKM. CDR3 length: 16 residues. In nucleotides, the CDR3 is TGTGCCAGCAGTTTACCGGGACTAGGATCCACAGATACGCAGTATTTT. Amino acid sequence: CASSLPGLGSTDTQYF.

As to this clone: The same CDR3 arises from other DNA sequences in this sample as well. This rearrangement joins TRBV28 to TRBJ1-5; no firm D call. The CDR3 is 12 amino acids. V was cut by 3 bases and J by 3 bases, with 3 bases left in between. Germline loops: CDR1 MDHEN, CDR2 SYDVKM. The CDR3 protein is CASSFPNQPQHF. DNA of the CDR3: TGTGCCAGCAGTTTCCCCAATCAGCCCCAGCATTTT.

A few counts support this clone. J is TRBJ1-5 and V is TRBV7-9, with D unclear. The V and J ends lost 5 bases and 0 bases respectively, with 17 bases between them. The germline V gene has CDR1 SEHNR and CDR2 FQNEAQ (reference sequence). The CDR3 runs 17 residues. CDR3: CASSDNNIGISNQPQHF. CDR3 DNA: TGTGCCAGCAGCGACAACAATATAGGAATTAGCAATCAGCCCCAGCATTTT.

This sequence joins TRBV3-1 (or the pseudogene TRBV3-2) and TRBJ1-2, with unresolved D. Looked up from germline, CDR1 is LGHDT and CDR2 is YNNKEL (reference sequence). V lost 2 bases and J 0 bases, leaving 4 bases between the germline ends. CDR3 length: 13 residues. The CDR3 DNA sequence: TGTGCCAGCAGCCAATGGCCTAACTATGGCTACACCTTC. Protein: CASSQWPNYGYTF.

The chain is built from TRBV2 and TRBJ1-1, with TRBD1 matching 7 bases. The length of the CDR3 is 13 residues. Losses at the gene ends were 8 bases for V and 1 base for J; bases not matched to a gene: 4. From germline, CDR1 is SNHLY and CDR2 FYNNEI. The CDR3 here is CASVGTENTEAFF. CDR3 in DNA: TGTGCCAGCGTCGGGACAGAGAACACTGAAGCTTTCTTT.

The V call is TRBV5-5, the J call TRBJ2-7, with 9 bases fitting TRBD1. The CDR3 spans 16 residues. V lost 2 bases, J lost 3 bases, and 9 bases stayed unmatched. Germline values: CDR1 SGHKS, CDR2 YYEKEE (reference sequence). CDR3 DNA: TGTGCCAGCAGCTTCCCTCTAGGACAGGGGTACTACGAGCAGTACTTC. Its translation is CASSFPLGQGYYEQYF.

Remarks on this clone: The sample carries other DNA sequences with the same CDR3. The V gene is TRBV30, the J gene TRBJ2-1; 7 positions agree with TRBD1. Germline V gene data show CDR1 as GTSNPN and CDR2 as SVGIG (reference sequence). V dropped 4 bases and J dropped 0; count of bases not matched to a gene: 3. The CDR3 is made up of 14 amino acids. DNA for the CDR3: TGTGCCTGGAATAGGGACAGCTCCTACAATGAGCAGTTCTTC. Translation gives CAWNRDSSYNEQFF.

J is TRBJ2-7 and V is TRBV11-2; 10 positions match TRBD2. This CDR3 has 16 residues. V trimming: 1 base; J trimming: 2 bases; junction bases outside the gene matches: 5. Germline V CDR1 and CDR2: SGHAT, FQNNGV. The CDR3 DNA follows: TGTGCCAGCAGCTTAGTTCGAGCGGGGGGGACCTACGAGCAGTACTTC. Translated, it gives CASSLVRAGGTYEQYF. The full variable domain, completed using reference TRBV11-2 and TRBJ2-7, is EAGVAQSPRYKIIEKRQSVAFWCNPISGHATLYWYQQILGQGPKLLIQFQNNGVVDDSQLPKDRFSAERLKGVDSTLKIQPAKLEDSAVYLCASSLVRAGGTYEQYFGPGTRLTVT.

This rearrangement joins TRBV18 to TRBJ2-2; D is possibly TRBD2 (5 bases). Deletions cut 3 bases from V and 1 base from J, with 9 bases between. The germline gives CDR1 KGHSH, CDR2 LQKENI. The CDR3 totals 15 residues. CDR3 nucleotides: TGTGCCAGCTCACCCCGCCGGGAGAACACCGGGGAGCTGTTTTTT. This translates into CASSPRRENTGELFF.

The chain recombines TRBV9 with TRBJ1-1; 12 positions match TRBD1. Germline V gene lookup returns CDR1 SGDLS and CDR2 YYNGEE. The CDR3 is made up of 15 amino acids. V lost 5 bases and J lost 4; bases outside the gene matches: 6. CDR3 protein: CASSGTGGDGTEAFF. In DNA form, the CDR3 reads TGTGCCAGCAGTGGGACAGGGGGCGATGGCACTGAAGCTTTCTTT. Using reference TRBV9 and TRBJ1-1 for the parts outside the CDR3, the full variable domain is DSGVTQTPKHLITATGQRVTLRCSPRSGDLSVYWYQQSLDQGLQFLIQYYNGEERAKGNILERFSAQQFPDLHSELNLSSLELGDSALYFCASSGTGGDGTEAFFGQGTRLTVV.

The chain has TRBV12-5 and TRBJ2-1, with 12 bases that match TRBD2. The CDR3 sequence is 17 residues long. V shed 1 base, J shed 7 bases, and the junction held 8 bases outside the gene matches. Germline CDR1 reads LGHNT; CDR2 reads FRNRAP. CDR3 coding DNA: TGTGCTAGTGGTTTGGGACTAGCGGGAGTTATTGGAAATGAGCAGTTCTTC. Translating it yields CASGLGLAGVIGNEQFF.

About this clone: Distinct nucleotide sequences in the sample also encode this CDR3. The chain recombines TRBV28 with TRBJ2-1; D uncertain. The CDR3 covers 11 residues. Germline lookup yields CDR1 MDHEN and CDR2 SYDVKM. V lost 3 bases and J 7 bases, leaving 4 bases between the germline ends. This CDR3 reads CASSFANEQFF. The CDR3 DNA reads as TGTGCCAGCAGTTTTGCAAATGAGCAGTTCTTC.

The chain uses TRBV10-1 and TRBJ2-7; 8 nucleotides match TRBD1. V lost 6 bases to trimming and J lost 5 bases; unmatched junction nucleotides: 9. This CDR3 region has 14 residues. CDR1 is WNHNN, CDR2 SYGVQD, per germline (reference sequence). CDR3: CASSLPDREHEQYF. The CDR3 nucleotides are TGCGCCAGCAGCCTCCCGGACAGGGAACACGAGCAGTACTTC.

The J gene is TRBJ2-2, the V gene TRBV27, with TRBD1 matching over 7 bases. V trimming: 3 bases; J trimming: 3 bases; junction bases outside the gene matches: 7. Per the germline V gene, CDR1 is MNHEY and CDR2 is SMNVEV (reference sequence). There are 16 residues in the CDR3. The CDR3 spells CASSLKQTGYTGELFF. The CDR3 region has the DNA TGTGCCAGCAGTTTGAAACAGACAGGGTACACCGGGGAGCTGTTTTTT.

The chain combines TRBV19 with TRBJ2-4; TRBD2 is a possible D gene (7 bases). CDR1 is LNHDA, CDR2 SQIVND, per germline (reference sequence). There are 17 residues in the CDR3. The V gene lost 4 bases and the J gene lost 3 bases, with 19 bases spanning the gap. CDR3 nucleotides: TGTGCCAGTAGTACGTACCGCGGGGGCCCGAACAAAAACATTCAGTACTTC. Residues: CASSTYRGGPNKNIQYF.

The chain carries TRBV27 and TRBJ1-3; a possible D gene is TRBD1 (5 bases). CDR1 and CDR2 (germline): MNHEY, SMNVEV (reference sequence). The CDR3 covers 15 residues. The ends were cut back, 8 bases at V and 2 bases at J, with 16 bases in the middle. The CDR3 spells CASGDGASAGNTIYF. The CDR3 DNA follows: TGTGCCAGCGGGGACGGGGCCTCGGCTGGAAACACCATATATTTT.

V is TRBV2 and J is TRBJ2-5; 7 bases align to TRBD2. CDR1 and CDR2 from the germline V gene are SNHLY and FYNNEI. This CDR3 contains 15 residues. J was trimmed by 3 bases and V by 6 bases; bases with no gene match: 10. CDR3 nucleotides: TGTGCCAGCAGGACGGGGGGAACTCACAAAGAGACCCAGTACTTC. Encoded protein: CASRTGGTHKETQYF.

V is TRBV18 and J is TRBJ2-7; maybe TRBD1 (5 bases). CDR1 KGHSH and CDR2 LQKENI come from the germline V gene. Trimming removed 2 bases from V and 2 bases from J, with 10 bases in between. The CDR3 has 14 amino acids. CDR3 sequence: CASSPGGATYEQYF. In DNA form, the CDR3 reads TGTGCCAGCTCACCAGGTGGGGCCACCTACGAGCAGTACTTC.